Listed below are T cell receptor beta chains from one sample, sequenced in a study of OX40 agonist ivuxolimab in advanced cancers. The assay was immunoSEQ multiplex PCR, and TCRdb's table has in-frame clones only and misses some. This table has 50,000 to 65,000 clones, approximately 90% appearing once. This sample comprised CD4+ or CD8+ T cells sorted from blood, obtained in a trial of the OX40 agonist ivuxolimab. Receptor source: an adult with an advanced solid tumor such as melanoma, head and neck, liver or kidney cancer. CDR3s include the opening cysteine and the closing phenylalanine or tryptophan. The D gene is left open where the match is weak. Only part of the rows carry a size: once, few, many, or a class if the clone is expanded.

J gene,D gene,V gene,clone size,CDR3 protein,CDR3 DNA
TRBJ2-1,TRBD2,TRBV4-3,NA,CASSQGTSGYNEQFF,TGCGCCAGCAGCCAAGGCACTAGCGGCTACAATGAGCAGTTCTTC
TRBJ2-5,TRBD2,TRBV4-3,NA,CASSPGLAGGPVQETQYF,TGCGCCAGCAGCCCGGGACTAGCGGGAGGGCCGGTCCAAGAGACCCAGTACTTC
TRBJ1-5,NA,TRBV5-4,NA,CASSLSPYQPQHF,TGTGCCAGCAGCCTAAGTCCCTATCAGCCCCAGCATTTT
TRBJ2-3,TRBD2,TRBV7-9,NA,CASSQTLAGGTDTQYF,TGTGCCAGCAGCCAGACACTAGCGGGCGGAACAGATACGCAGTATTTT
TRBJ1-6,NA,TRBV6-5,NA,CASGQLGPGNSPLHF,TGTGCCAGCGGTCAACTGGGACCGGGGAATTCACCCCTCCACTTT
TRBJ2-5,NA,TRBV28,NA,CASSFLGETQYF,TGTGCCAGCAGCTTCCTGGGGGAGACCCAGTACTTC
TRBJ1-1,NA,TRBV19,NA,CASSIGTEAFF,TGTGCCAGTAGTATTGGCACTGAAGCTTTCTTT
TRBJ1-1,NA,TRBV7-9,NA,CASSHGGGAEAFF,TGTGCCAGCAGCCATGGGGGCGGTGCTGAAGCTTTCTTT
TRBJ1-2,TRBD1,TRBV18,NA,CASSLPGQGPVGYTF,TGTGCCAGCTCACTTCCGGGACAGGGACCGGTAGGCTACACCTTC
TRBJ2-1,NA,TRBV6-5,NA,CASRPSPDEQFF,TGTGCCAGCAGGCCCTCACCCGATGAGCAGTTCTTC
TRBJ2-5,TRBD1,TRBV4-1,NA,CASSQDWTGRSNLQETQYF,TGCGCCAGCAGCCAAGATTGGACAGGGCGCAGTAACTTACAAGAGACCCAGTACTTC
TRBJ1-2,NA,TRBV27,NA,CASSLGGAQGYTF,TGTGCCAGCAGTTTAGGGGGGGCGCAAGGCTACACCTTC
TRBJ1-1,NA,TRBV11-2,NA,CASSLAGQGYEAFF,TGTGCCAGCAGCTTAGCTGGGCAGGGCTATGAAGCTTTCTTT
TRBJ1-5,NA,TRBV5-5,NA,CASSFWDVGQPQHF,TGTGCCAGCAGCTTCTGGGATGTAGGTCAGCCCCAGCATTTT
TRBJ2-1,NA,TRBV5-5,NA,CASSSGEASYNGQFF,TGTGCCAGCAGCTCTGGGGAGGCGTCCTACAATGGGCAGTTCTTC
TRBJ2-3,NA,TRBV11-1,NA,CASSLVGVTDTQYF,TGTGCCAGCAGCTTAGTGGGAGTCACAGATACGCAGTATTTT
TRBJ1-5,NA,TRBV27,NA,CASSPVLGRPQHF,TGTGCCAGCAGTCCAGTATTAGGTAGGCCCCAGCATTTT
TRBJ2-7,NA,TRBV7-6,NA,CASSLSSGLLREQYF,TGTGCCAGCAGCTTAAGTAGCGGCCTCCTACGGGAGCAGTACTTC
TRBJ2-3,NA,TRBV28,NA,CASSLQVISTDTQYF,TGTGCCAGCAGTTTACAAGTGATTAGCACAGATACGCAGTATTTT
TRBJ2-1,TRBD2,TRBV4-1,NA,CASSQPSPRELGEQFF,TGCGCCAGCAGCCAACCCTCGCCGCGGGAGCTGGGGGAGCAGTTCTTC
TRBJ2-7,TRBD1,TRBV27,NA,CASSSLTGGIRNEQYF,TGTGCCAGCAGTTCCCTAACAGGGGGCATCCGTAACGAGCAGTACTTC
TRBJ1-5,NA,TRBV7-2,NA,CASSLGPGGLYSNQPQHF,TGTGCCAGCAGCTTAGGACCCGGAGGGCTTTATAGCAATCAGCCCCAGCATTTT
TRBJ1-1,TRBD1,TRBV7-9,NA,CASSTTTGGLQMNTEAFF,TGTGCCAGCAGCACGACGACAGGGGGGCTACAAATGAACACTGAAGCTTTCTTT
TRBJ2-3,TRBD2,TRBV6-1,many,CASSEVRGGADTQYF,TGTGCCAGCAGTGAAGTCCGGGGGGGGGCAGATACGCAGTATTTT
TRBJ2-1,TRBD1,TRBV6-1,NA,CASGQGTISYNEQFF,TGTGCCAGCGGACAGGGAACAATCTCCTACAATGAGCAGTTCTTC
TRBJ2-5,TRBD2,TRBV7-9,NA,CASSWKAGGPQETQYF,TGTGCCAGCAGCTGGAAAGCGGGGGGGCCCCAAGAGACCCAGTACTTC
TRBJ1-2,NA,TRBV4-3,medium-sized,CASSQVPPQPYQHYGYTF,TGCGCCAGCAGCCAGGTGCCCCCACAACCCTATCAGCACTATGGCTACACCTTC
TRBJ2-2,NA,TRBV4-1,NA,CASSQYLVGVGTGELFF,TGCGCCAGCAGCCAATACCTTGTTGGAGTTGGCACCGGGGAGCTGTTTTTT
TRBJ1-1,TRBD1,TRBV19,NA,CATTREGAGVTEAFF,TGTGCCACCACCCGGGAGGGGGCTGGAGTCACTGAAGCTTTCTTT
TRBJ1-6,TRBD1,TRBV9,NA,CASSSRDSSSPLHF,TGTGCCAGCAGTTCTCGGGACAGTTCTTCACCCCTCCACTTT
TRBJ2-7,NA,TRBV27,NA,CASSLSVGGGYEQYF,TGTGCCAGCAGTTTATCGGTGGGAGGGGGCTACGAGCAGTACTTC
TRBJ2-2,NA,TRBV9,NA,CASSAPTGTGELFF,TGTGCCAGCAGCGCCCCAACAGGGACCGGGGAGCTGTTTTTT
TRBJ2-7,NA,TRBV27,NA,CASSLKDRAYEQYF,TGTGCCAGCAGTTTAAAAGACCGAGCCTACGAGCAGTACTTC
TRBJ2-7,NA,TRBV19,once,CASSWGGSSYEQYF,TGTGCCAGTAGTTGGGGAGGATCCTCCTACGAGCAGTACTTC
TRBJ2-1,NA,TRBV19,NA,CASSMPSWGEQFF,TGTGCCAGTAGTATGCCTAGTTGGGGTGAGCAGTTCTTC
TRBJ2-5,NA,TRBV7-2,NA,CASSVNPWETQYF,TGTGCCAGCAGCGTAAACCCCTGGGAGACCCAGTACTTC
TRBJ1-5,TRBD1,TRBV6-5,NA,CASRRTGRNQPQHF,TGTGCCAGCAGGAGGACAGGACGCAATCAGCCCCAGCATTTT
TRBJ1-5,NA,TRBV27,once,CASSLLGPNQPQHF,TGTGCCAGCAGTTTATTAGGTCCAAATCAGCCCCAGCATTTT
TRBJ1-4,TRBD1,TRBV7-6,NA,CASSSQDRGVEKLFF,TGTGCCAGCAGCTCACAGGACAGGGGGGTTGAAAAACTGTTTTTT
TRBJ2-7,TRBD2,TRBV6-6,NA,CASSYELAGYEQYF,TGTGCCAGCAGTTACGAACTAGCGGGGTACGAGCAGTACTTC
TRBJ1-2,NA,TRBV5-1,NA,CASRLTGNYGYTF,TGCGCCAGCAGGTTGACAGGAAACTATGGCTACACCTTC
TRBJ1-1,NA,TRBV29-1,NA,CSVEEQGDTEAFF,TGCAGCGTTGAGGAACAGGGCGACACTGAAGCTTTCTTT
TRBJ1-2,NA,TRBV19,NA,CASTDQGIGISYGYTF,TGTGCCAGTACCGATCAGGGAATCGGCATCTCCTATGGCTACACCTTC
TRBJ2-3,TRBD1,TRBV15,NA,CATSRDRQGTDTQYF,TGTGCCACCAGCAGAGATCGACAGGGGACAGATACGCAGTATTTT
TRBJ2-7,NA,TRBV6-5,NA,CASSYQGNLNEQYF,TGTGCCAGCAGTTACCAAGGTAATCTGAACGAGCAGTACTTC
TRBJ1-1,NA,TRBV5-4,NA,CASSLVKGNTEAFF,TGTGCCAGCAGCTTGGTGAAGGGGAACACTGAAGCTTTCTTT
TRBJ2-2,TRBD1,TRBV11-2,NA,CASSLEVYRGNTGELFF,TGTGCCAGCAGCTTAGAGGTTTACAGGGGAAACACCGGGGAGCTGTTTTTT
TRBJ1-1,NA,TRBV9,NA,CASSESGSTEAFF,TGTGCCAGCAGCGAGTCCGGGAGCACTGAAGCTTTCTTT
TRBJ1-1,TRBD1,TRBV14,NA,CASSQETAGTAWVANTEAFF,TGTGCCAGCAGCCAAGAAACGGCCGGGACAGCCTGGGTAGCAAACACTGAAGCTTTCTTT
TRBJ2-1,TRBD2,TRBV9,NA,CASSEAGVDNIEQFF,TGTGCCAGCAGCGAAGCGGGAGTGGATAATATTGAGCAGTTCTTC
TRBJ1-4,NA,TRBV27,NA,CASSLLGAREKLFF,TGTGCCAGCAGTTTGCTAGGGGCTCGAGAAAAACTGTTTTTT
TRBJ2-5,NA,TRBV5-8,NA,CASSFSGNQETQYF,TGTGCCAGCAGCTTCTCCGGGAACCAAGAGACCCAGTACTTC
TRBJ1-5,NA,TRBV7-9,few,CASSPPDSRQNQPQHF,TGTGCCAGCAGCCCCCCCGACAGCCGGCAAAATCAGCCCCAGCATTTT
TRBJ1-2,NA,TRBV6-6,NA,CASSYSAGAGDYGYTF,TGTGCCAGCAGTTACTCTGCAGGGGCAGGAGACTATGGCTACACCTTC